This TCR beta chain was retrieved from a study of Graves' ophthalmopathy and Graves' hyperthyroidism. Study-wide findings and caveats: Discrimination between ophthalmopathy and stable hyperthyroidism by a 13-signature model showed about 89% sensitivity and roughly 80% specificity. Blood also harbored most expanded thyroid clonotypes above 0.001 frequency.

Ophthalmopathy donors' eye disease showed moderate-to-severe activity, CAS of at least 3, NOSPECS of at least 4 and duration under 3 months. Thyroid ultrasound, orbital computed tomography, TRAb, serum thyroxine and clinical symptoms formed the basis of diagnosis. From RNA, the CDR3 regions of TCR beta chains were amplified and sequenced. First-round RT-PCR with HTBI primers preceded a second-round multiplex PCR. TCRdb used MiXCR to reprocess the multiplex PCR reads, holding one entry per CDR3 protein. The repertoire holds 200,000 to 300,000 distinct CDR3 sequences, about 46% seen once, with around half in the top ten. Germline V gene sequence: CDR1 ENHRY, CDR2 SYGVKD. The CDR3 consists of 13 residues. About this clonotype itself: Its specificity is unknown. A much larger clone differs from this one at a single base, so this may be a read error.

The chain has TRBV10-3 and TRBJ1-5; D is unclear. Sequenced material: peripheral blood. This clonotype was sampled from an adult man with Graves' ophthalmopathy. In DNA, the CDR3 is TGTGTCATCAGTGACCAGTTCAATCAGCCCCAGCATTTT. Its translation: CVISDQFNQPQHF.